The 19 T cell receptor beta chains below all came from one sample that was sequenced in a study of T cells in women clearing cervical HPV infection. The assay was immunoSEQ multiplex PCR, and TCRdb's table has in-frame clones only and misses some. Its table records 40,000 to 45,000 clones. Material: blood buffy coat. The receptors come from a woman aged 18-70 years with a cervical HPV16 infection that either progressed to CIN3+ or cleared (not recorded which).

A word on this clone: Read coverage stops 3 residues before the CDR3 terminus; the germline J gene supplies the remainder. J is TRBJ2-7 and V is TRBV30; no reliable D call. Germline-derived CDR1 and CDR2 are GTSNPN and SVGIG (reference sequence). Between the trimmed V and J ends, which lost 6 bases and 2 bases, there was a span of 14 bases. The CDR3 contains 13 residues. The CDR3 bases that were read are TGTGCCTGCCACCCTACGTCCCCCTACGAG. Protein product: CACHPTSPYE. The entire CDR3 is CACHPTSPYEQYF.

As to this clone: Read coverage stops 3 residues before the CDR3 terminus; the germline J gene supplies the remainder. This sequence joins TRBV20-1 and TRBJ2-5, with a weak D call TRBD2 (5 bases). Germline V lookup: CDR1 DFQATT, CDR2 SNEGSKA (reference sequence). Trimming removed 2 bases from V and 2 bases from J, with 12 bases in between. The CDR3 is 14 amino acids. CDR3 DNA (partial): TGCAGTGCTAGAAAGGGCCGGGGTCAAGAGACC. Its translation is CSARKGRGQET. The whole CDR3 is CSARKGRGQETQYF.

Comment on this clone: The read terminates 3 residues ahead of where the CDR3 ends, so the germline J gene completes it. The V call is TRBV14, the J call TRBJ1-6, with D unresolved. V shed 4 bases and J shed 7 bases, with 17 bases lying between them. CDR3 size: 16 residues. Germline V gene data show CDR1 as SGHDN and CDR2 as FVKESK. CDR3 amino acids: CASSPLSEARNSPLHF. The CDR3 DNA, read in part, is TGTGCCAGCAGCCCCCTCAGCGAGGCCCGCAATTCACCC.

With respect to this clone: The CDR3 end lies 3 residues beyond the end of the read and is filled in from the germline J gene. The genes are TRBV19 and TRBJ2-3, with D maybe TRBD2 (6 bases). Germline CDR1 is LNHDA and CDR2 is SQIVND (reference sequence). The CDR3 runs to 15 residues. V lost 5 bases, J lost 2 bases, and 14 bases lay in between. The CDR3 bases that were read are TGTGCCAGTAGTGTAGGTGCGGGGTCCACAGATACG. Its translation is CASSVGAGSTDT. The whole CDR3 reads CASSVGAGSTDTQYF.

The sequenced part of the CDR3 DNA is TGTGCCAGCAGTGACGGCGGGGTTGGATCAGATACG. This codes for CASSDGGVGSDT. From start to end, the CDR3 is CASSDGGVGSDTQYF. V is TRBV6-4 and J is TRBJ2-3, with a possible D match to TRBD2 (6 bases). The missing CDR3 end, 3 residues past where the read stops, is filled in from the germline J gene. Looked up from germline, CDR1 is MRHNA and CDR2 is SNTAGT. The CDR3 length is 15 residues. V gave up 2 bases and J gave up 4 bases, with 13 bases separating them.

CDR3 DNA, as far as it was read: TGTGCCAGCAGTTCTTTGGCTAGATCCTCCTACGAG. Its protein product is CASSSLARSSYE. The CDR3 as a whole reads CASSSLARSSYEQYF. This sequence joins TRBV6-2 or TRBV6-3 and TRBJ2-7; D is unclear. The read halts 3 residues ahead of the CDR3 end, with the missing end drawn from the germline J gene. Between the trimmed V and J ends, which lost 4 bases and 0 bases, there was a span of 13 bases. Per germline, CDR1 MNHEY and CDR2 SVGEGT. There are 15 residues in the CDR3.

Of note for this clone: A read error may produce the germline difference seen at one junction end. The DNA ends 3 residues before the CDR3 does, and the rest of the CDR3 is filled in from the germline J gene. This CDR3 is also generated by other DNA sequences in the sample. The rearrangement joins TRBV30 to TRBJ1-3, with 7 bases lining up with TRBD1. The CDR3 is 14 amino acids. The germline V gene has CDR1 GTSNPN and CDR2 SVGIG (reference sequence). The CDR3 reads CAWSGQGVGNTIYF. CDR3 DNA, as far as it was read: TGTGCCTGGAGTGGTCAGGGGGTCGGAAACACA.

With regard to this clone: The DNA ends 3 residues before the CDR3 does, and the rest of the CDR3 is filled in from the germline J gene. This chain connects TRBV19 to TRBJ1-5; possibly TRBD1 for D (5 bases). The CDR3 covers 18 residues. V was trimmed by 0 bases and J by 0 bases, leaving 15 bases between them. Germline CDR1 reads LNHDA; CDR2 reads SQIVND (reference sequence). The chain's CDR3 is CASSIDHRGTHSNQPQHF. CDR3 DNA, as far as it was read: TGTGCCAGTAGTATAGATCATCGGGGGACCCATAGCAATCAGCCC.

As for this clone: Read data end 3 residues before the CDR3 end; the end is taken from the germline J gene. The chain uses TRBV5-6 and TRBJ2-5; no clear D. Deletions cut 1 base from V and 5 bases from J, with 9 bases between. CDR3 length equals 13 residues. Looked up from germline, CDR1 is SGHDT and CDR2 is YYEEEE. The chain's CDR3 is CASSLRNGETQYF. CDR3 DNA, as far as it was read: TGTGCCAGCAGCTTGAGGAACGGGGAGACC.

CDR3 region: CASSPDRGGNQPQHF. The DNA read from the CDR3 is TGTGCCAGTAGTCCGGACAGGGGAGGCAATCAGCCC. The rearrangement links TRBV19 to TRBJ1-5; 9 bases line up with TRBD1. The CDR3 goes on 3 residues after the read ends, and that part is filled in from the germline J gene. The CDR3 has 15 amino acids. The junction had 4 bases not matched to a gene; V was cut back by 5 bases and J by 2 bases. The germline gives CDR1 LNHDA, CDR2 SQIVND (reference sequence).

Turning to this clone: The read comes to an end 3 residues before the CDR3 does, leaving the germline J gene to fill in the end. The V and J genes are TRBV7-9 and TRBJ1-5, with D unclear. Germline CDR1 is SEHNR and CDR2 is FQNEAQ (reference sequence). The CDR3 totals 14 residues. The V and J ends lost 4 bases and 7 bases respectively, with 14 bases between them. CDR3 DNA (partial): TGTGCCAGCAGCTCGAAGACTGAGCGGCAGCCC. It yields the protein CASSSKTERQP. The whole CDR3 sequence is CASSSKTERQPQHF.

For this clone: The read stops 3 residues short of the end of the CDR3; the missing end is completed from the germline J gene. This chain links TRBV7-3 with TRBJ2-1, with 7 nucleotides matching TRBD1. Trimming removed 5 bases from V and 9 bases from J; junction bases left unmatched: 10. CDR3 length: 14 residues. Germline V CDR1 and CDR2: SGHTA, FQGTGA. The CDR3 protein is CASSQPGTASEQFF. The CDR3 DNA, read in part, is TGTGCCAGCAGCCAACCCGGGACAGCTTCTGAG. The variable domain in full, with the rest retrieved from reference TRBV7-3 and TRBJ2-1, is GAGVSQTPSNKVTEKGKYVELRCDPISGHTALYWYRQSLGQGPEFLIYFQGTGAADDSGLPNDRFFAVRPEGSVSTLKIQRTERGDSAVYLCASSQPGTASEQFFGPGTRLTVL.

The CDR3 DNA, read in part, is TGTGCCAGCACGCCAGCAGGGGCCTACGAG. This codes for CASTPAGAYE. The full CDR3 protein reads CASTPAGAYEQYF. The rearrangement joins TRBV18 to TRBJ2-7, with D tentatively TRBD1 (6 bases). The CDR3 goes on 3 residues after the read ends, and that part is filled in from the germline J gene. Looked up from germline, CDR1 is KGHSH and CDR2 is LQKENI. V dropped 8 bases and J dropped 2 bases, with 13 bases sitting between them. The CDR3 runs to 13 residues.

Comment on this clone: The missing CDR3 end, 3 residues past where the read stops, is filled in from the germline J gene. V and J are TRBV11-3 and TRBJ2-3; 7 positions match TRBD1. Per germline, CDR1 SGHNT and CDR2 YENEEA. This CDR3 is 15 amino acids long. Germline trimming cut 5 bases from V and 4 bases from J; bases unmatched to any gene: 9. CDR3 protein: CASSPLAQGADTQYF. CDR3 DNA, as far as it was read: TGTGCCAGCAGCCCCCTCGCCCAGGGGGCAGATACG.

A remark on this clone: The CDR3 end lies 3 residues beyond the end of the read and is filled in from the germline J gene. The chain joins TRBV14 to TRBJ1-2; 9 positions agree with TRBD1. The CDR3 is 17 amino acids. Germline CDR1 and CDR2: SGHDN and FVKESK. Germline trimming cut 0 bases from V and 2 bases from J; bases unmatched to any gene: 7. Partial CDR3 DNA: TGTGCCAGCAGCCAAGATGTGGGACAGGGATGGAACTATGGC. Translated: CASSQDVGQGWNYG. The full CDR3 is CASSQDVGQGWNYGYTF.

The CDR3 region is CSAFPVMDRLNEKLFF. The CDR3 DNA, read in part, is TGCAGTGCTTTCCCCGTGATGGACAGACTTAATGAAAAA. The chain links TRBV20-1 to TRBJ1-4; possibly TRBD1 for D (6 bases). The read comes to an end 3 residues before the CDR3 does, leaving the germline J gene to fill in the end. V lost 5 bases and J lost 4, with 20 bases in between. This CDR3 contains 16 residues. Germline CDR1 is DFQATT and CDR2 is SNEGSKA (reference sequence).

Concerning this clone itself: With the read ending 3 residues before the CDR3 end, the germline J gene is used to fill in that end. The chain has TRBV2 and TRBJ2-3, with 8 bases aligning to TRBD1. V lost 3 bases, J lost 4 bases, and 9 bases stayed unmatched. From germline, CDR1 is SNHLY and CDR2 FYNNEI. The CDR3 spans 16 residues. The covered CDR3 bases are TGTGCCAGCAGTGAGTCGACAGGGGAAGGGGCAGATACG. This sequence encodes CASSESTGEGADT. The full CDR3 is CASSESTGEGADTQYF.

On this clone itself: The CDR3 is cut off 3 residues early in the read; its end comes from the germline J gene. This chain links TRBV2 with TRBJ2-2, with 7 bases lining up with TRBD1. With V trimmed by 8 bases and J by 2 bases, 2 bases remained unmatched. Germline values: CDR1 SNHLY, CDR2 FYNNEI. The CDR3 has 13 amino acids. CDR3 DNA, as far as it was read: TGTGCCAGCCAGGGGGTCAACACCGGGGAG. Residues: CASQGVNTGE. The entire CDR3 sequence reads CASQGVNTGELFF.

With respect to this clone: The sequenced fragment ends 3 residues before the CDR3 boundary, so the rest is inferred from the germline J gene. V is TRBV13 and J is TRBJ1-2, with D hard to call. V dropped 3 bases and J dropped 2 bases, with 13 bases sitting between them. CDR3 size: 15 residues. Germline CDR1 is PRHDT and CDR2 is FYEKMQ (reference sequence). The sequenced part of the CDR3 DNA is TGTGCCAGCAGCTTGTACCCGACTGAGAACTATGGC. Translating it yields CASSLYPTENYG. The entire CDR3 is CASSLYPTENYGYTF.